The 19 T cell receptor beta chains in this list originate from one sample, sequenced in a study of shared clonotypes between healthy human individuals. Only in-frame clones appear in the TCRdb table, and some are missing; sequencing was by immunoSEQ multiplex PCR. The sample lists some 1,100,000 clones; around 78% were seen once. The material sequenced was memory CD4+ T cells from PBMCs. As to subset: CD45RA-negative fraction. The receptors derive from a man younger than 35 in good health. Some clones in this sample may be carry-over from other donors' samples.

The V and J genes are TRBV7-2 and TRBJ1-3; D uncertain. V was cut by 0 bases and J by 3 bases, with 9 bases left in between. The CDR3 covers 15 residues. Germline V gene data show CDR1 as SGHTA and CDR2 as FQGNSA. The CDR3 nucleotides read TGTGCCAGCAGCTTAGCGGAGGCAGTTGGAAACACCATATATTTT. Translating gives CASSLAEAVGNTIYF.

The rearrangement links TRBV6-1 to TRBJ2-7; 11 nucleotides match TRBD2. Per the germline V gene, CDR1 is MNHNS and CDR2 is SASEGT. The CDR3 runs 17 residues. With V trimmed by 3 bases and J by 3 bases, 10 bases remained unmatched. The CDR3 nucleotides read TGTGCCAGCAGTGACGTAGCGGGAGGGTATCCCATCTACGAGCAGTACTTC. It codes for CASSDVAGGYPIYEQYF.

J is TRBJ1-2 and V is TRBV6-1; D gene uncertain. Looked up from germline, CDR1 is MNHNS and CDR2 is SASEGT. The V and J ends lost 0 bases and 4 bases respectively, with 12 bases between them. CDR3 length: 15 amino acids. Here the CDR3 DNA reads TGTGCCAGCAGTGAAGCGCTTGGGTATTTCTATGGCTACACCTTC. It specifies CASSEALGYFYGYTF.

The rearrangement joins TRBV7-2 to TRBJ2-7, with D perhaps matching TRBD2 (5 bases). Germline lookup yields CDR1 SGHTA and CDR2 FQGNSA. The CDR3 length is 15 residues. The V and J ends lost 4 bases and 3 bases respectively, with 16 bases between them. The CDR3 region is CASSSIGWTLYEQYF. The DNA of the CDR3 is TGTGCCAGCAGCTCCATAGGATGGACTCTCTACGAGCAGTACTTC.

The chain carries TRBV18 and TRBJ2-2; D is undetermined. V lost 0 bases and J 3 bases, leaving 5 bases between the germline ends. CDR1 and CDR2 (germline): KGHSH, LQKENI. The CDR3 consists of 14 residues. CDR3 residues: CASSPPADTGELFF. The CDR3 bases are TGTGCCAGCTCACCACCGGCAGACACCGGGGAGCTGTTTTTT.

The chain employs TRBV2 and TRBJ1-5; D is unclear. Trimming took off 5 bases at V and 0 bases at J, with 8 bases between the two ends. The CDR3 consists of 14 residues. Germline CDR1 reads SNHLY; CDR2 reads FYNNEI. The CDR3 bases are TGTGCCAGCAGTCAGACATATAGCAATCAGCCCCAGCATTTT. This gives the protein CASSQTYSNQPQHF.

The CDR3 nucleotides read TGTGCCAGCAGTCCACCTGACCTTCCCTATGGCTACACCTTC. It codes for CASSPPDLPYGYTF. The J gene is TRBJ1-2, the V gene TRBV28, with D hard to call. Germline V gives CDR1 MDHEN, CDR2 SYDVKM. Trimming cost V 5 bases and J 4 bases, with 14 bases left between them. CDR3 length equals 14 residues.

This chain uses TRBV11-1 with TRBJ1-1; weak D call: TRBD1 (5 bases). V lost 3 bases and J 7 bases, leaving 15 bases between the germline ends. Per the germline V gene, CDR1 is SGHAT and CDR2 is FQDESV (reference sequence). This CDR3 region has 14 residues. The DNA of the CDR3 is TGTGCCAGCAGCTTTAGCAGGGCCGGAGTTGAAGCTTTCTTT. Translation gives CASSFSRAGVEAFF.

V gene TRBV21-1 combines with J gene TRBJ2-1; the D call in the table, TRBD1, was not verified against the DNA. TRBV21-1 is flagged as a pseudogene. The CDR3 has 15 amino acids. The CDR3 DNA is TGTGCCAGCACCCACCGGACAGGGGCTCCACCAGAGCAGTTCTTC. Protein: CASTHRTGAPPEQFF.

This chain links TRBV6-1 with TRBJ2-5, with TRBD1 identical over 8 bases. Germline lookup yields CDR1 MNHNS and CDR2 SASEGT. The CDR3 extends over 14 amino acids. Trimming at V came to 5 bases and at J to 4 bases, leaving 6 bases not matched to a gene. CDR3: CASSSRTGSETQYF. In DNA form, the CDR3 reads TGTGCCAGCAGTTCCAGGACAGGGTCAGAGACCCAGTACTTC.

V usage is TRBV7-9 and J usage is TRBJ2-3, with 8 positions matching TRBD1. Germline V gene data show CDR1 as SEHNR and CDR2 as FQNEAQ (reference sequence). V trimming: 5 bases; J trimming: 1 base; junction bases outside the gene matches: 5. The CDR3 length is 15 residues. The CDR3 is CASSPRGHGTDTQYF. The CDR3 DNA sequence: TGTGCCAGCAGCCCCAGGGGGCACGGCACAGATACGCAGTATTTT.

In nucleotides, the CDR3 is TGTGCCAGCAGCGTTCTCGACGGCCAGCCCCAGCATTTT. Protein: CASSVLDGQPQHF. The chain joins TRBV7-2 to TRBJ1-5; D is uncertain. This CDR3 region has 13 residues. Germline loops: CDR1 SGHTA, CDR2 FQGNSA. V dropped 5 bases and J dropped 7 bases, with 12 bases sitting between them.

The chain joins TRBV7-6 to TRBJ2-3, with 8 bases lining up with TRBD2. The CDR3 is 15 amino acids. Germline V CDR1 and CDR2: SGHVS, FNYEAQ. V shed 3 bases, J shed 5 bases, and the junction held 7 bases outside the gene matches. This CDR3 reads CASSLTSGSLDTQYF. The CDR3, as DNA: TGTGCCAGCAGCTTGACCAGCGGGAGCTTAGATACGCAGTATTTT. Using reference TRBV7-6 and TRBJ2-3 for the parts outside the CDR3, the full variable domain is GAGVSQSPRYKVTKRGQDVALRCDPISGHVSLYWYRQALGQGPEFLTYFNYEAQQDKSGLPNDRFSAERPEGSISTLTIQRTEQRDSAMYRCASSLTSGSLDTQYFGPGTRLTVL.

This sequence joins TRBV4-1 and TRBJ2-2, with D perhaps TRBD2 (5 bases). The CDR3 sequence is 18 residues long. Germline CDR1 MGHRA, CDR2 YSYEKL. Trimming took off 4 bases at V and 3 bases at J, with 21 bases between the two ends. CDR3 DNA: TGCGCCAGCAGCCTTTGGCCGAGACGGGGAGTGGACACCGGGGAGCTGTTTTTT. Its protein product is CASSLWPRRGVDTGELFF.

As for this clone: This may stem from a read error, because a much larger clone lies one nucleotide away. Other DNA sequences of this sample code for an identical CDR3. The chain carries TRBV14 and TRBJ2-3; tentatively, D is TRBD2 (7 bases). CDR3 length: 17 amino acids. The V end lost 4 bases, the J end lost 4 bases, and 21 bases lay between the germline ends. The germline gives CDR1 SGHDN, CDR2 FVKESK. The CDR3 DNA reads as TGTGCCAGCAGCCTGCACCAACAGGGTGGGAGGGCAGATACGCAGTATTTT. Residues: CASSLHQQGGRADTQYF.

The table lists this clone with a few counts. V is TRBV7-9 and J is TRBJ1-2; D gene uncertain. V lost 7 bases to trimming and J lost 0 bases, with 9 bases between them. Germline lookup yields CDR1 SEHNR and CDR2 FQNEAQ (reference sequence). The CDR3 extends over 13 amino acids. In DNA form, the CDR3 reads TGTGCCAGCACCCCAGCTTCTAACTATGGCTACACCTTC. Its protein is CASTPASNYGYTF.

The chain uses TRBV29-1 and TRBJ1-5; no firm D call. Germline CDR1 and CDR2: SQVTM and ANQGSEA. V was clipped by 4 bases and J by 3 bases, with 10 bases between them. This CDR3 spans 13 amino acids. The CDR3 coding sequence is TGCAGCGTTGGTAAGGGAAACAATCAGCCCCAGCATTTT. This translates into CSVGKGNNQPQHF.

Written as DNA, the CDR3 is TGTGCCAGCAGCGGGGAGAGTAGGGAGCAGTACTTC. Amino acid sequence: CASSGESREQYF. The chain combines TRBV11-2 with TRBJ2-7; possibly TRBD2 for D (5 bases). The CDR3 has 12 amino acids. CDR1 and CDR2 (germline): SGHAT, FQNNGV. V was pared by 5 bases and J by 7 bases, with 12 bases between.

This rearrangement joins TRBV6-6 to TRBJ2-1; 9 bases match TRBD2. Germline loops: CDR1 MNHNY, CDR2 SVGAGI (reference sequence). There are 15 residues in the CDR3. J was trimmed by 5 bases and V by 6 bases; bases with no gene match: 8. The CDR3 here is CASSMASGTHNEQFF. The DNA of the CDR3 is TGTGCCAGCAGCATGGCTAGCGGGACCCACAATGAGCAGTTCTTC.